This T cell receptor (beta chain) was profiled in a study of neurological immune-mediated disorders. Worth noting for this clonotype: No antigen is known for it.

The cDNA was synthesized by 5'RACE incorporating 10-nucleotide random UMIs. TCRdb re-analysed the 5' RACE reads in MiXCR, keeping a single row per CDR3 protein. The table lists around 47,000 distinct CDR3 sequences, approximately 12% of them singletons, with 0.95% to 1.5% in the top ten. V lost 0 bases, J lost 4 bases, and 10 bases lay in between. From germline, CDR1 is PRHDT and CDR2 FYEKMQ (reference sequence). This CDR3 contains 15 residues. Blood bank volunteers in Maryland, USA, served as healthy controls. Study results and caveats: None of the CDR3 amino acid sequences in expanded clones turned up in more than one subject, which points to private repertoires in all groups. The highest TCR clonal expansion occurred in HTLV-1-associated myelopathy; multiple sclerosis fell below healthy controls.

This sequence joins TRBV13 and TRBJ1-5; no clear D gene. Sequencing was carried out using PBMCs. The source is a female donor in good health. The CDR3 DNA sequence: TGTGCCAGCAGCTTAGGCAGAGGGCCTAATCAGCCCCAGCATTTT. The encoded protein is CASSLGRGPNQPQHF.